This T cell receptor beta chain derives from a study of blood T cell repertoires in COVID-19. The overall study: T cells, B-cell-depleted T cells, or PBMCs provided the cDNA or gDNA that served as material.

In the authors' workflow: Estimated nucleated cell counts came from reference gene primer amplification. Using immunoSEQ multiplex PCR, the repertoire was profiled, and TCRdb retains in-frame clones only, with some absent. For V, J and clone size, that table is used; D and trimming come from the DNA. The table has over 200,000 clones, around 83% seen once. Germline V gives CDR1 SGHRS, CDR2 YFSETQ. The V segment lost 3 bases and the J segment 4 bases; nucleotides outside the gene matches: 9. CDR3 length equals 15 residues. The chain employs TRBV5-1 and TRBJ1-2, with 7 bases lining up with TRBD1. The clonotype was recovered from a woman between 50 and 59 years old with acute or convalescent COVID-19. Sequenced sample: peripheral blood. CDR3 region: CASSSRTGDSYGYTF. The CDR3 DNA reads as TGCGCCAGCAGCTCAAGAACAGGGGACTCCTATGGCTACACCTTC.